This entry lists 5 T cell receptor beta chains sequenced from one sample in a study of technical replicates of blood from a few donors. This table comes from immunoSEQ multiplex PCR, and its TCRdb copy is limited to in-frame clones, with some not included. Of 70,000 or so clones listed, 92% were seen once; the top ten hold under 0.45%. The sample consisted of T cells isolated from PBMCs. All receptors derive from a human donor in good health.

The V and J genes are TRBV6-1 and TRBJ1-2; possibly TRBD1 for D (6 bases). There are 13 residues in the CDR3. The V and J ends lost 3 bases and 6 bases respectively, with 11 bases between them. Germline CDR1 reads MNHNS; CDR2 reads SASEGT. The CDR3 DNA follows: TGTGCCAGCAGTGATACAGGGTCTGATGGCTACACCTTC. It codes for CASSDTGSDGYTF.

Details on this clone: A junction boundary mismatches the germline segment, possibly from a read error. This chain connects TRBV19 to TRBJ2-1; D not resolved. CDR1 and CDR2 (germline): LNHDA, SQIVND (reference sequence). CDR3 size: 12 residues. The CDR3 spells CASSIGYSRPIF. The CDR3 DNA reads as TGTGCCAGTAGTATTGGGTACAGCCGACCGATCTTC. Based on the CDR3 plus reference TRBV19 and TRBJ2-1, the full variable domain is DGGITQSPKYLFRKEGQNVTLSCEQNLNHDAMYWYRQDPGQGLRLIYYSQIVNDFQKGDIAEGYSVSREKKESFPLTVTSAQKNPTAFYLCASSIGYSRPIFGPGTRLTVL.

This clone was seen a single time. The chain is built from TRBV27 and TRBJ2-5; D might be TRBD2 (5 bases). Trimming took 5 bases from V and 4 from J, leaving 14 bases between them. This CDR3 comprises 14 residues. CDR1 MNHEY and CDR2 SMNVEV come from the germline V gene (reference sequence). CDR3 amino acids: CASSTRETIETQYF. The CDR3 nucleotides read TGTGCCAGCAGTACTAGGGAGACTATAGAGACCCAGTACTTC.

The chain links TRBV11-3 to TRBJ1-1, with unresolved D. The CDR3 contains 11 residues. The ends were cut back, 5 bases at V and 6 bases at J, with 7 bases in the middle. CDR1 SGHNT and CDR2 YENEEA come from the germline V gene. The DNA for the CDR3 is TGTGCCAGCAGCCGGGAGGCTGAAGCTTTCTTT. This encodes CASSREAEAFF.

This chain joins TRBV4-3 and TRBJ1-5; unclear D gene. CDR3 length: 13 residues. Germline-derived CDR1 and CDR2 are LGHNA and YSLEER. The germline V and J ends were trimmed by 2 bases and 9 bases, with 11 bases remaining between them. CDR3 amino acids: CASSQSRGAPQHF. The CDR3 nucleotides are TGCGCCAGCAGCCAATCGCGGGGAGCGCCCCAGCATTTT.